These 18 T cell receptor beta chains were sequenced from one sample in a study of cytomegalovirus exposure and HLA in healthy donors. 13 Jbeta primers and 60 Vbeta primers were used for the PCR. The repertoire was sequenced with immunoSEQ multiplex PCR; TCRdb's copy has only in-frame clones and lacks some. The data contain approximately 140,000 clones, roughly four fifths of them seen just once; the ten biggest clones take up 4.9%. The source material was PBMCs. The source is a woman aged 45-59 years in good health and CMV-seronegative.

The chain uses TRBV9 and TRBJ2-5; TRBD2 aligns across 11 bases. There are 17 residues in the CDR3. In germline, CDR1 is SGDLS, CDR2 YYNGEE. With 1 base clipped from V and 4 bases from J, the junction kept 9 bases outside the gene matches. The CDR3 coding sequence is TGTGCCAGCAGCGTATTAGGTAGCGGGGGGGCCGGAGAGACCCAGTACTTC. Amino acid sequence: CASSVLGSGGAGETQYF.

This chain connects TRBV7-6 to TRBJ1-1, with D perhaps matching TRBD1 (5 bases). Germline V gene lookup returns CDR1 SGHVS and CDR2 FNYEAQ. Trimming shortened V by 5 bases and J by 10 bases, and 11 bases separated the two germline ends. The CDR3 has 11 residues. This chain's CDR3 is CASSPGTLAFF. CDR3 nucleotides: TGTGCCAGCAGCCCCGGGACTTTAGCTTTCTTT.

This clone appeared once. The chain employs TRBV28 and TRBJ1-5; D gene uncertain. V was clipped by 6 bases and J by 2 bases, with 8 bases between them. Germline CDR1 and CDR2: MDHEN and SYDVKM. The CDR3 is 13 residues long. The CDR3 DNA reads as TGTGCCAGCAGGGGAGTCCGCAATCAGCCCCAGCATTTT. It codes for CASRGVRNQPQHF.

This chain connects TRBV27 to TRBJ1-2; D not certain. The CDR3 length is 13 residues. The germline V gene has CDR1 MNHEY and CDR2 SMNVEV (reference sequence). The V and J ends lost 8 bases and 8 bases respectively, with 18 bases between them. DNA of the CDR3: TGTGCCAGCGGGCCCCCGAATATCGACGGCTACACCTTC. Its protein is CASGPPNIDGYTF.

This chain uses TRBV29-1 with TRBJ2-7, with D possibly TRBD2 on 5 matching bases. Germline CDR1 is SQVTM and CDR2 is ANQGSEA. The V end lost 4 bases, the J end lost 0 bases, and 13 bases lay between the germline ends. CDR3 length equals 14 residues. The CDR3: CSVVGVGGSYEQYF. The CDR3 DNA follows: TGCAGCGTTGTCGGGGTTGGTGGCTCCTACGAGCAGTACTTC.

This chain uses TRBV4-1 with TRBJ2-7, with 7 nucleotides matching TRBD2. Germline V CDR1 and CDR2: MGHRA, YSYEKL. With V trimmed by 0 bases and J by 2 bases, 7 bases remained unmatched. The CDR3 spans 16 residues. The CDR3 region is CASSQELAGRAYEQYF. The DNA for the CDR3 is TGCGCCAGCAGCCAAGAGTTGGCAGGGAGGGCCTACGAGCAGTACTTC.

CDR3 region: CASSQSGGYNSPLHF. CDR3 DNA sequence: TGTGCCAGCAGCCAATCGGGGGGTTATAATTCACCCCTCCACTTT. The rearrangement links TRBV6-5 to TRBJ1-6; possible D gene TRBD1, 5 bases. This CDR3 has 15 amino acids. The V end lost 6 bases, the J end lost 4 bases, and 13 bases lay between the germline ends. Germline CDR1 is MNHEY and CDR2 is SVGAGI.

On this clone: The germline gene is not matched at one end of the junction; a read error may be the cause. The chain couples TRBV6-1 to TRBJ2-5, with 8 bases fitting TRBD2. The CDR3 is 15 amino acids. Germline V gene data show CDR1 as MNHNS and CDR2 as SASEGT. This chain's CDR3 is CVSSEVGGASETQYF. Written as DNA, the CDR3 is TGTGTCAGCAGTGAAGTCGGGGGGGCGTCAGAGACCCAGTACTTC.

V gene TRBV30 combines with J gene TRBJ2-1, with 8 bases matching TRBD2. Per the germline V gene, CDR1 is GTSNPN and CDR2 is SVGIG (reference sequence). The CDR3 length is 15 residues. V lost 5 bases to trimming and J lost 3 bases; unmatched junction nucleotides: 9. The CDR3 DNA reads TGTGCCTGGCATGGAGCGGGGGCCGTCTACAATGAGCAGTTCTTC. This codes for CAWHGAGAVYNEQFF.

The CDR3 region has the DNA TGTGCCAGTAGTACCGACACTTACTACGAGCAGTACTTC. Residues: CASSTDTYYEQYF. This chain links TRBV19 with TRBJ2-7, with D uncertain. The CDR3 is 13 residues long. Germline V lookup: CDR1 LNHDA, CDR2 SQIVND (reference sequence). V lost 4 bases and J 3 bases, leaving 10 bases between the germline ends. Full variable domain (outside the CDR3, taken from reference TRBV19 and TRBJ2-7): DGGITQSPKYLFRKEGQNVTLSCEQNLNHDAMYWYRQDPGQGLRLIYYSQIVNDFQKGDIAEGYSVSREKKESFPLTVTSAQKNPTAFYLCASSTDTYYEQYFGPGTRLTVT.

The chain combines TRBV28 with TRBJ1-6; D is ambiguous. The germline V and J ends were trimmed by 3 bases and 13 bases, with 10 bases remaining between them. CDR1 is MDHEN, CDR2 SYDVKM, per germline. The CDR3 runs 12 residues. CDR3 DNA: TGTGCCAGCAGTTTTCAGGCCTTGCCCCTCCACTTT. Translated: CASSFQALPLHF. The entire variable domain, with the rest obtained from reference TRBV28 and TRBJ1-6, is as follows: DVKVTQSSRYLVKRTGEKVFLECVQDMDHENMFWYRQDPGLGLRLIYFSYDVKMKEKGDIPEGYSVSREKKERFSLILESASTNQTSMYLCASSFQALPLHFGNGTRLTVT.

The chain has TRBV5-1 and TRBJ1-4; 7 positions match TRBD1. Trimming cost V 3 bases and J 3 bases; bases outside gene matches: 2. Germline V CDR1 and CDR2: SGHRS, YFSETQ. The CDR3 totals 14 residues. In DNA form, the CDR3 reads TGCGCCAGCAGCTCCGACAGGGCTAATGAAAAACTGTTTTTT. Protein: CASSSDRANEKLFF.

The chain links TRBV7-2 to TRBJ2-5, with D maybe TRBD1 (5 bases). Trimming left V 3 bases short and J 2 bases short, with 7 bases between. This CDR3 has 13 residues. Germline CDR1 SGHTA, CDR2 FQGNSA. For the CDR3, the DNA is TGTGCCAGCAGCTTTACAGGACAAGAGACCCAGTACTTC. Translated, it gives CASSFTGQETQYF.

V and J are TRBV30 and TRBJ2-3, with D possibly matching TRBD2 (6 bases). The CDR3 is 14 amino acids. Trimming removed 0 bases at V and 4 bases at J, with 11 bases between. Per germline, CDR1 GTSNPN and CDR2 SVGIG (reference sequence). As DNA, the CDR3 is TGTGCCTGGAGTGTACTGCGGGGATCAGATACGCAGTATTTT. Residues: CAWSVLRGSDTQYF.

J is TRBJ2-5 and V is TRBV7-9, with D maybe TRBD2 (5 bases). Trimming removed 5 bases from V and 3 bases from J, with 13 bases in between. The CDR3 covers 14 residues. Per germline, CDR1 SEHNR and CDR2 FQNEAQ (reference sequence). This CDR3 is CASSDREGEETQYF. The CDR3 DNA sequence: TGTGCCAGCAGCGACCGGGAAGGAGAAGAGACCCAGTACTTC.

The rearrangement links TRBV9 to TRBJ2-7, with D possibly matching TRBD1 (5 bases). The CDR3 has 15 residues. V dropped 0 bases and J dropped 2 bases, with 12 bases sitting between them. CDR1 is SGDLS and CDR2 is YYNGEE in the germline V gene. CDR3 amino acids: CASSVGGRAPYEQYF. In DNA form, the CDR3 reads TGTGCCAGCAGCGTAGGTGGCAGGGCCCCCTACGAGCAGTACTTC.

The chain is built from TRBV4-3 and TRBJ1-6; D gene unclear. Deletions cut 2 bases from V and 0 bases from J, with 14 bases between. The CDR3 is 18 residues long. Germline CDR1 is LGHNA and CDR2 is YSLEER. In nucleotides, the CDR3 is TGCGCCAGCAGCCAAACTCTTTCAAAAGCCTCCTATAATTCACCCCTCCACTTT. Protein product: CASSQTLSKASYNSPLHF.

As DNA, the CDR3 is TGTGCCAGTAGTATAAGCAGGGACTATGGCTACACCTTC. Its protein product is CASSISRDYGYTF. The rearrangement joins TRBV19 to TRBJ1-2; maybe TRBD1 (5 bases). CDR1 and CDR2 from the germline V gene are LNHDA and SQIVND (reference sequence). V was cut by 2 bases and J by 3 bases, with 7 bases left in between. The CDR3 extends over 13 amino acids.